A single sample gave rise to the 32 T cell receptor beta chains below, sequenced in a study of vaccination effects on CD4 cells after COVID-19. The culture ran for less than 12 days, and then CD4+ T cells were isolated. Participants received two doses of either the BNT162b2 or mRNA-1273 vaccine. The data were produced by immunoSEQ multiplex PCR, yet TCRdb's version contains in-frame clones alone and is incomplete. The repertoire includes approximately 30,000 clones, roughly 74% of them detected once, and about 15% sits in the top ten. Their antigen targets remain unknown. This material consisted of CD4+ T cells from PBMCs cultured without peptide, taken after COVID-19 vaccination. These receptors were taken from a human donor who received a COVID-19 vaccine.

The V gene is TRBV19, the J gene TRBJ1-5; D unresolved. The V end was cut by 0 bases, the J end by 0 bases, with 6 bases between. Germline V lookup: CDR1 LNHDA, CDR2 SQIVND (reference sequence). The CDR3 consists of 15 residues. The CDR3 loop is CASSIEGFSNQPQHF. CDR3 bases: TGTGCCAGTAGTATAGAAGGCTTTAGCAATCAGCCCCAGCATTTT.

This clone was observed once. This chain links TRBV19 with TRBJ1-4, with TRBD1 identical over 7 bases. The CDR3 length is 14 residues. Looked up from germline, CDR1 is LNHDA and CDR2 is SQIVND (reference sequence). The J segment lost 3 bases and the V segment lost 7 bases, leaving 5 bases of the junction unmatched. CDR3 bases: TGTGCCAGTAAAGTGGACAGGTCTAATGAAAAACTGTTTTTT. Its translation is CASKVDRSNEKLFF. The complete variable domain, with remaining parts taken from reference TRBV19 and TRBJ1-4, reads DGGITQSPKYLFRKEGQNVTLSCEQNLNHDAMYWYRQDPGQGLRLIYYSQIVNDFQKGDIAEGYSVSREKKESFPLTVTSAQKNPTAFYLCASKVDRSNEKLFFGSGTQLSVL.

The chain combines TRBV11-3 with TRBJ2-2; perhaps TRBD2 as D (5 bases). This CDR3 is built from 15 residues. Germline V gene lookup returns CDR1 SGHNT and CDR2 YENEEA. V was pared by 5 bases and J by 4 bases, with 14 bases between. CDR3 protein: CASSPAGAFTGELFF. CDR3 sequence (DNA): TGTGCCAGCAGCCCGGCGGGTGCCTTCACCGGGGAGCTGTTTTTT.

This chain links TRBV14 with TRBJ2-1, with TRBD2 matching over 11 bases. The germline V gene has CDR1 SGHDN and CDR2 FVKESK. V was clipped by 4 bases and J by 4 bases; unmatched bases: 9. The CDR3 runs 17 residues. CDR3 bases: TGTGCCAGCAGCCGGCGGACTAGCGGGTACCTATACAATGAGCAGTTCTTC. This translates into CASSRRTSGYLYNEQFF.

The chain carries TRBV4-1 and TRBJ1-2, with unresolved D. This CDR3 has 14 residues. Trimming took off 2 bases at V and 8 bases at J, with 15 bases between the two ends. In germline, CDR1 is MGHRA, CDR2 YSYEKL. CDR3 bases: TGCGCCAGCAGCCAATTCACGACGTCCCGAGGCTACACCTTC. This sequence encodes CASSQFTTSRGYTF.

J is TRBJ2-3 and V is TRBV4-1; D not resolved. Germline V lookup: CDR1 MGHRA, CDR2 YSYEKL. CDR3 length equals 11 residues. The V end lost 1 base, the J end lost 14 bases, and 10 bases lay between the germline ends. CDR3 in amino acids: CASSQGVERYF. The CDR3, as DNA: TGCGCCAGCAGCCAAGGGGTTGAGCGGTATTTT.

The rearrangement uses TRBV19 and TRBJ2-3; 7 nucleotides line up with TRBD2. Trimming removed 6 bases from V and 1 base from J; junction bases left unmatched: 1. Germline V gene data show CDR1 as LNHDA and CDR2 as SQIVND (reference sequence). CDR3 length: 13 residues. CDR3 in DNA: TGTGCCAGTAGGCTAGCGGGCACAGATACGCAGTATTTT. Its protein is CASRLAGTDTQYF.

The chain combines TRBV5-4 with TRBJ1-4, with TRBD1 identical over 8 bases. Germline trimming cut 4 bases from V and 4 bases from J; bases unmatched to any gene: 3. Germline loops: CDR1 SGHNT, CDR2 YYREEE (reference sequence). The CDR3 contains 14 residues. CDR3 in amino acids: CASSRTGNNEKLFF. CDR3 DNA: TGTGCCAGCAGCCGGACAGGGAATAATGAAAAACTGTTTTTT.

The J gene is TRBJ2-2, the V gene TRBV9; TRBD2 aligns across 9 bases. V was clipped by 0 bases and J by 1 base; unmatched bases: 4. The CDR3 loop spans 17 amino acids. CDR1 SGDLS and CDR2 YYNGEE come from the germline V gene. The CDR3 region has the DNA TGTGCCAGCAGCGTAGAACTAGCGGGTATGAACACCGGGGAGCTGTTTTTT. This codes for CASSVELAGMNTGELFF.

This sequence joins TRBV19 and TRBJ2-6; D not resolved. The CDR3 length is 16 residues. Trimming cost V 3 bases and J 0 bases, with 9 bases left between them. In germline, CDR1 is LNHDA, CDR2 SQIVND (reference sequence). This CDR3 is CASSISGGSGANVLTF. Here the CDR3 DNA reads TGTGCCAGTAGTATTAGTGGCGGCTCTGGGGCCAACGTCCTGACTTTC.

V and J are TRBV30 and TRBJ2-7, with 14 bases fitting TRBD2. V lost 2 bases to trimming and J lost 0 bases; unmatched junction nucleotides: 9. The CDR3 loop spans 18 amino acids. Germline V gene sequence: CDR1 GTSNPN, CDR2 SVGIG (reference sequence). CDR3 region: CAWSSGLAGGRSSYEQYF. The DNA for the CDR3 is TGTGCCTGGAGTTCCGGACTAGCGGGGGGCAGAAGCTCCTACGAGCAGTACTTC.

The chain joins TRBV24-1 to TRBJ2-2; TRBD1 might be the D (6 bases). The V end was cut by 1 base, the J end by 1 base, with 15 bases between. The CDR3 is 18 amino acids. CDR1 and CDR2 from the germline V gene are KGHDR and SFDVKD. For the CDR3, the DNA is TGTGCCACCAGTGATTTCCGAGGCAGGGGAATGAACACCGGGGAGCTGTTTTTT. Residues: CATSDFRGRGMNTGELFF.

The gene calls are TRBV5-1 and TRBJ2-7; 7 nucleotides line up with TRBD1. Germline assignment: CDR1 SGHRS and CDR2 YFSETQ. The CDR3 is 14 amino acids. Germline trimming cut 5 bases from V and 3 bases from J; bases unmatched to any gene: 8. The DNA for the CDR3 is TGCGCCAGCAGGCGACGAGGGGGCAGCTACGAGCAGTACTTC. Its protein is CASRRRGGSYEQYF.

V gene TRBV29-1 combines with J gene TRBJ2-5, with TRBD1 identical over 9 bases. CDR1 and CDR2 (germline): SQVTM, ANQGSEA. With 6 bases clipped from V and 4 bases from J, the junction kept 6 bases outside the gene matches. The CDR3 is 13 amino acids. The CDR3 loop is CSVTGQGGETQYF. In DNA, the CDR3 is TGCAGCGTGACGGGACAGGGAGGAGAGACCCAGTACTTC.

Remarks on this clone: In the same sample, other DNA sequences code for this CDR3. The gene calls are TRBV5-1 and TRBJ1-4; TRBD1 might be the D (5 bases). Germline V CDR1 and CDR2: SGHRS, YFSETQ. This CDR3 region has 14 residues. The V end lost 0 bases, the J end lost 2 bases, and 5 bases lay between the germline ends. CDR3 nucleotides: TGCGCCAGCAGCTTGGGGGGCACTAATGAAAAACTGTTTTTT. Its translation is CASSLGGTNEKLFF.

The gene calls are TRBV5-1 and TRBJ2-7; 11 nucleotides align to TRBD2. The germline V gene has CDR1 SGHRS and CDR2 YFSETQ. CDR3 length equals 20 residues. The junction had 19 bases not matched to a gene; V was cut back by 5 bases and J by 0 bases. DNA of the CDR3: TGCGCCAGCAGTGTCAGGGCCGGGACTAGCGGCGTCCCGAGCTCCTACGAGCAGTACTTC. Protein sequence: CASSVRAGTSGVPSSYEQYF.

This rearrangement joins TRBV5-4 to TRBJ2-2, with TRBD1 matching over 9 bases. The CDR3 runs 17 residues. V lost 4 bases and J lost 0; bases outside the gene matches: 7. CDR1 SGHNT and CDR2 YYREEE come from the germline V gene (reference sequence). CDR3 protein: CASSGTGRGTNTGELFF. In DNA, the CDR3 is TGTGCCAGCAGCGGGACAGGGAGGGGCACGAACACCGGGGAGCTGTTTTTT.

V and J are TRBV28 and TRBJ2-3, with 11 nucleotides matching TRBD1. Trimming cost V 2 bases and J 9 bases; bases outside gene matches: 7. The germline CDR1 and CDR2 sequences are MDHEN and SYDVKM. The CDR3 length is 15 residues. The CDR3 sequence: CASSLRGQGVDTQYF. In nucleotides, the CDR3 is TGTGCCAGCAGTTTAAGGGGACAGGGGGTTGACACGCAGTATTTT.

The CDR3 is CASSPQGVGSGYTF. The CDR3 DNA reads as TGCGCCAGCAGCCCCCAAGGGGTAGGGAGCGGCTACACCTTC. The chain joins TRBV5-1 to TRBJ1-2; D may be TRBD1 (5 bases). This CDR3 comprises 14 residues. Germline CDR1 SGHRS, CDR2 YFSETQ. The V gene lost 4 bases and the J gene lost 8 bases, with 18 bases spanning the gap. The full variable domain, with the rest looked up from reference TRBV5-1 and TRBJ1-2, is KAGVTQTPRYLIKTRGQQVTLSCSPISGHRSVSWYQQTPGQGLQFLFEYFSETQRNKGNFPGRFSGRQFSNSRSEMNVSTLELGDSALYLCASSPQGVGSGYTFGSGTRLTVV.

J is TRBJ1-6 and V is TRBV7-9; unclear D gene. Trimming shortened V by 2 bases and J by 6 bases, and 11 bases separated the two germline ends. CDR3 length equals 15 residues. Germline loops: CDR1 SEHNR, CDR2 FQNEAQ (reference sequence). The CDR3 region has the DNA TGTGCCAGCAGCTTAATGTCTCCCCTTAATTCACCCCTCCACTTT. Its protein is CASSLMSPLNSPLHF.

The rearrangement joins TRBV3-1 (or the pseudogene TRBV3-2) to TRBJ2-5, with D maybe TRBD2 (6 bases). The CDR3 has 14 amino acids. Trimming pared 4 bases from V and 5 bases from J, leaving 14 bases between. From germline, CDR1 is LGHDT and CDR2 YNNKEL (reference sequence). The CDR3 spells CASSPGTYRETQYF. CDR3 DNA sequence: TGTGCCAGCAGCCCCGGGACTTACAGGGAGACCCAGTACTTC.

The chain has TRBV5-1 and TRBJ2-3; the match to TRBD2 covers 10 bases. Trimming removed 4 bases from V and 2 bases from J; junction bases left unmatched: 7. This CDR3 is built from 16 residues. CDR1 is SGHRS and CDR2 is YFSETQ in the germline V gene. The CDR3 loop reads CASSPPLAGATDTQYF. CDR3 nucleotide sequence: TGCGCCAGCAGCCCCCCTCTAGCGGGGGCCACAGATACGCAGTATTTT.

J is TRBJ2-2 and V is TRBV28, with 12 bases aligning to TRBD2. The germline V gene has CDR1 MDHEN and CDR2 SYDVKM. Trimming cost V 5 bases and J 4 bases; bases outside gene matches: 11. The CDR3 spans 18 residues. CDR3 bases: TGTGCCAGCAGTCCGGCCCTAGCGGGAGGGCCGGTCACCGGGGAGCTGTTTTTT. Its protein is CASSPALAGGPVTGELFF.

The chain combines TRBV18 with TRBJ2-1; perhaps TRBD2 as D (6 bases). Germline lookup yields CDR1 KGHSH and CDR2 LQKENI. Trimming took off 0 bases at V and 7 bases at J, with 13 bases between the two ends. The length of the CDR3 is 15 residues. CDR3 region: CASSPPTSPWNEQFF. The DNA for the CDR3 is TGTGCCAGCTCACCACCAACTAGCCCCTGGAATGAGCAGTTCTTC.

The rearrangement joins TRBV7-9 to TRBJ2-3; D unresolved. In germline, CDR1 is SEHNR, CDR2 FQNEAQ (reference sequence). Trimming left V 5 bases short and J 4 bases short, with 7 bases between. The CDR3 is 12 amino acids. The CDR3 sequence: CASSPQPDTQYF. As DNA, the CDR3 is TGTGCCAGCAGCCCGCAACCAGATACGCAGTATTTT.

The rearrangement joins TRBV5-1 to TRBJ2-7; a weak D match, TRBD2 (6 bases). V gave up 3 bases and J gave up 2 bases, with 12 bases separating them. CDR1 and CDR2 from the germline V gene are SGHRS and YFSETQ. The CDR3 consists of 14 residues. The CDR3 protein is CASSSRDFTYEQYF. Written as DNA, the CDR3 is TGCGCCAGCAGCTCCCGGGACTTCACCTACGAGCAGTACTTC.

The genes are TRBV5-1 and TRBJ2-3; 7 nucleotides align to TRBD2. Losses at the gene ends were 6 bases for V and 5 bases for J; bases not matched to a gene: 9. The CDR3 totals 14 residues. In germline, CDR1 is SGHRS, CDR2 YFSETQ. CDR3 sequence (DNA): TGCGCCAGCACCGGGGGGACTACTAGAGATACGCAGTATTTT. This encodes CASTGGTTRDTQYF.

A few counts support this clone. The chain recombines TRBV11-3 with TRBJ2-1, with 7 bases lining up with TRBD2. V shed 0 bases and J 8 bases; nucleotides not matched to a gene: 13. Germline assignment: CDR1 SGHNT and CDR2 YENEEA. CDR3 size: 17 residues. The CDR3: CASSLESHGREKYEQFF. CDR3 in DNA: TGTGCCAGCAGCTTAGAGTCCCATGGGCGGGAGAAATATGAGCAGTTCTTC.

The sample holds a few counts of this clone. This chain connects TRBV3-1 (or the pseudogene TRBV3-2) to TRBJ2-2; D gene ambiguous. CDR1 and CDR2 (germline): LGHDT, YNNKEL (reference sequence). Trimming took off 1 base at V and 5 bases at J, with 5 bases between the two ends. The CDR3 spans 13 residues. The CDR3 is CASSQVKTGELFF. CDR3 nucleotides: TGTGCCAGCAGCCAAGTTAAAACCGGGGAGCTGTTTTTT.

This clone was seen more than once but under ten times. V usage is TRBV7-9 and J usage is TRBJ1-2, with TRBD1 as a possible D gene (5 bases). This CDR3 contains 14 residues. V was shortened by 5 bases and J by 4 bases, with 14 bases between the two germline ends. The germline gives CDR1 SEHNR, CDR2 FQNEAQ (reference sequence). The CDR3: CASSPKTGIYGYTF. CDR3 DNA sequence: TGTGCCAGCAGCCCGAAAACAGGCATCTATGGCTACACCTTC.

This chain uses TRBV18 with TRBJ2-1, with D unresolved. V was clipped by 6 bases and J by 1 base, with 13 bases between them. The germline V gene has CDR1 KGHSH and CDR2 LQKENI. This CDR3 spans 15 amino acids. CDR3 amino acids: CASSLRLSSYNEQFF. The CDR3 bases are TGTGCCAGCTCGCTTAGGCTCTCTTCCTACAATGAGCAGTTCTTC.

The chain recombines TRBV19 with TRBJ2-7; D not certain. Germline V CDR1 and CDR2: LNHDA, SQIVND (reference sequence). The CDR3 consists of 10 residues. Trimming stripped 7 bases from V and 2 bases from J, with 3 bases between. CDR3 loop: CASTTYEQYF. The DNA of the CDR3 is TGTGCCAGTACCACCTACGAGCAGTACTTC.